This TCR beta chain was captured in a study of beta chain features in type 1 diabetes. This clone was observed many times. V lost 7 bases and J 1 base, leaving 8 bases between the germline ends. CDR3 length equals 12 residues. Germline-derived CDR1 and CDR2 are MDHEN and SYDVKM. Isolated RNA was reverse transcribed in full, so expressed TCRB transcripts were sequenced. Profiled with immunoSEQ multiplex PCR; TCRdb holds only in-frame clones, not every one. The top ten hold 0.55% to 0.85% of the sample, which has about 130,000 clones, about a tenth seen once. This chain connects TRBV28 to TRBJ2-7, with D unclear. This TCR was sampled from a man aged 18 to 29 in good health. Sequenced sample: central memory CD4+ T cells from blood. As DNA, the CDR3 is TGTGCCAGCATCGGCAGGTCCTACGAGCAGTACTTC. Protein sequence: CASIGRSYEQYF.